The clone carrying this T cell receptor beta chain was seen repeatedly, ten times or more. Antigen: not known. This record belongs to a study of T-cell reconstitution after alpha-beta-depleted transplantation in children. This CDR3 region has 16 residues. The J segment lost 2 bases and the V segment lost 0 bases, leaving 4 bases of the junction unmatched. CDR1 is LGHNA, CDR2 YNFKEQ, per germline. For TCRbeta, the library was prepared with unique molecular identifiers. MiXCR, applied by TCRdb to the PCR reads, yields one record per CDR3 protein. The sample shows 280,000 or so distinct CDR3 sequences, 11% of them seen only once. Points from the study as a whole: Reportedly, roughly two months post-transplant, alpha-beta T cells arose from several hundred expanded graft clones. Newly generated T cells supplied most T-cell counts and diversity one year post-transplant. The study traced high day-60 TCRbeta diversity in some patients to surviving recipient T cells and thymic progenitors.

J is TRBJ2-7 and V is TRBV4-2, with 10 bases aligning to TRBD1. This clonotype originated in a male patient aged 2-9 years who had a stem cell transplant for chronic granulomatous disease, so the T cells may come from the graft donor. Sequenced here: peripheral blood, sampled 180 days after TCRalphabeta/CD19-depleted stem cell transplant. The CDR3 here is CASSQEGTGATYEQYF. For the CDR3, the DNA is TGTGCCAGCAGCCAAGAGGGGACAGGGGCCACCTACGAGCAGTACTTC.